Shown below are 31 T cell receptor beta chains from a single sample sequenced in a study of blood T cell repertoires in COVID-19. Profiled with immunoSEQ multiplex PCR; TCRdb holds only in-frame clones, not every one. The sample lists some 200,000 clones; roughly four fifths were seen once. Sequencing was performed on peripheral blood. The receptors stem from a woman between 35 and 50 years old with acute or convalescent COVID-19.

The CDR3 reads CASGETGGYYEQYF. Here the CDR3 DNA reads TGTGCCAGCGGAGAAACAGGGGGTTACTACGAGCAGTACTTC. The chain joins TRBV28 to TRBJ2-7, with TRBD1 identical over 8 bases. The CDR3 has 14 amino acids. J lost 3 bases, V lost 8 bases, and 9 bases had no gene match. CDR1 and CDR2 from the germline V gene are MDHEN and SYDVKM.

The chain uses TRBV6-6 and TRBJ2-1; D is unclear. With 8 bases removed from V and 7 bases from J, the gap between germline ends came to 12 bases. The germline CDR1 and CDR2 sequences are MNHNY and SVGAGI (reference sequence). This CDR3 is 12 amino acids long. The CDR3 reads CASSPNSNEQFF. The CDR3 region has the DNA TGTGCCAGCTCCCCTAATTCGAATGAGCAGTTCTTC.

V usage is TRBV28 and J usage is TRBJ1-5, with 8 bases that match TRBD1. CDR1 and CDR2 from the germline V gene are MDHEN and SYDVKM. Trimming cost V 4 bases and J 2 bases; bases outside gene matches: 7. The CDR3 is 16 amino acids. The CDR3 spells CASSSPTGEGNQPQHF. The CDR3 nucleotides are TGTGCCAGCAGTTCGCCGACAGGGGAGGGCAATCAGCCCCAGCATTTT.

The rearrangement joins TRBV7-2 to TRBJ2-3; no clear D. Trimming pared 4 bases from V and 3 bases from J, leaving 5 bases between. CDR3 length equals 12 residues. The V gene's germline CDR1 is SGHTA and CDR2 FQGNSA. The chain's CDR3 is CASSSSTDTQYF. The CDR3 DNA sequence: TGTGCCAGCAGCTCCTCTACAGATACGCAGTATTTT.

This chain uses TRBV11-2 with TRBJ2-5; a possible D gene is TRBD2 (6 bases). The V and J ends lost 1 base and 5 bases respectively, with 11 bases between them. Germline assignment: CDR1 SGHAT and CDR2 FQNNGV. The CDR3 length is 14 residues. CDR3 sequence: CASSLAAGYETQYF. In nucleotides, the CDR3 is TGTGCCAGCAGCTTAGCGGCGGGGTACGAGACCCAGTACTTC.

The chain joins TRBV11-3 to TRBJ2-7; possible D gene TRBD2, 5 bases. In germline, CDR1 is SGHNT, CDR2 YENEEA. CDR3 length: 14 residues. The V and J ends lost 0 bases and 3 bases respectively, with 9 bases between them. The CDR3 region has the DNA TGTGCCAGCAGCTTAGACGGGAATGGCTACGAGCAGTACTTC. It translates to CASSLDGNGYEQYF.

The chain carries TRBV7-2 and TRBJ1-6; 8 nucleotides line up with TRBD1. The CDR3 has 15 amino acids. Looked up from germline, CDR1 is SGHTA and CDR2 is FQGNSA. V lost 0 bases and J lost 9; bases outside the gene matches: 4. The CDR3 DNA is TGTGCCAGCAGCTTAGCGGCGGACAGGGTTTCACCCCTCCACTTT. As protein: CASSLAADRVSPLHF.

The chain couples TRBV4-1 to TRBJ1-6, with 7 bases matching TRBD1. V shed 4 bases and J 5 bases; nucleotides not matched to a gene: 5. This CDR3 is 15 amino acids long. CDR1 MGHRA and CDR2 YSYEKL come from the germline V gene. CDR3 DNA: TGCGCCAGCAGCCCCCGGGGACAGAATAATTCACCCCTCCACTTT. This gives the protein CASSPRGQNNSPLHF.

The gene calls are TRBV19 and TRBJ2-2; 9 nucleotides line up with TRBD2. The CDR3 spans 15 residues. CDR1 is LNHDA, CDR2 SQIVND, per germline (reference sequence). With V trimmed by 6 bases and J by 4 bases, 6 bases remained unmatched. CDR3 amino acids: CASRGLASSTGELFF. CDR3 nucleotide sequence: TGTGCCAGTAGGGGACTAGCTTCGAGCACCGGGGAGCTGTTTTTT.

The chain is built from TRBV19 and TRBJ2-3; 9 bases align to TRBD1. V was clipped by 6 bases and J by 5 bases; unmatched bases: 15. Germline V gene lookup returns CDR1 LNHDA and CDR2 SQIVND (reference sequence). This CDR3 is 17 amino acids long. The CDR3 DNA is TGTGCCAGTAGCAGCTTACCGGGACAGGGTGACTTAGATACGCAGTATTTT. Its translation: CASSSLPGQGDLDTQYF.

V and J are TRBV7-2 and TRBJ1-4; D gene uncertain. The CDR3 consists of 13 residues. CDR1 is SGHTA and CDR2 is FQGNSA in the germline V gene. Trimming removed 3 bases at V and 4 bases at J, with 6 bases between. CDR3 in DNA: TGTGCCAGCAGCTTTGCGAATAATGAAAAACTGTTTTTT. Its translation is CASSFANNEKLFF.

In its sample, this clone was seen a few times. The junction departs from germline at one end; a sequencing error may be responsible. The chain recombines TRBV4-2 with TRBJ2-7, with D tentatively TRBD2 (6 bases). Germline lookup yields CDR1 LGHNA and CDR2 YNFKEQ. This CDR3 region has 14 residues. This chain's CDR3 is CASRQDHGGYEQYF. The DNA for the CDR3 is TGTGCCAGCAGACAAGACCACGGGGGCTACGAGCAGTACTTC.

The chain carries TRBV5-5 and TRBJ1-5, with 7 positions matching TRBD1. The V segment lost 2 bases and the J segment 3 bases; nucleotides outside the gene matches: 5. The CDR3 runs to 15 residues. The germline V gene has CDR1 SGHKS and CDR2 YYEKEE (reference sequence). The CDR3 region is CASSFTGVPNQPQHF. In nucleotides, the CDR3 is TGTGCCAGCAGCTTTACAGGGGTGCCCAATCAGCCCCAGCATTTT.

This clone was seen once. CDR3 region: CASSQDALRGEKLFF. The CDR3 DNA reads as TGCGCCAGCAGCCAAGATGCACTTAGAGGAGAAAAACTGTTTTTT. The rearrangement uses TRBV4-1 and TRBJ1-4; D unresolved. There are 15 residues in the CDR3. Germline V CDR1 and CDR2: MGHRA, YSYEKL. V lost 0 bases to trimming and J lost 8 bases, with 13 bases between them.

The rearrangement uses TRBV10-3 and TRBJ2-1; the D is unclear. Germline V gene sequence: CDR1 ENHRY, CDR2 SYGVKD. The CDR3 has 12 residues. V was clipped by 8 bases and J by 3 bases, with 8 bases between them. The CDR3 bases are TGTGCCATCCTCGACAACTACAATGAGCAGTTCTTC. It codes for CAILDNYNEQFF.

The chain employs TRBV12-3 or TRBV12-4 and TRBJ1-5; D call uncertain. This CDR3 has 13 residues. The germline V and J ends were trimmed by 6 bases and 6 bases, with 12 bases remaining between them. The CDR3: CASSLLSGQPQHF. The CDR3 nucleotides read TGTGCCAGCAGCCTGCTCTCGGGTCAGCCCCAGCATTTT.

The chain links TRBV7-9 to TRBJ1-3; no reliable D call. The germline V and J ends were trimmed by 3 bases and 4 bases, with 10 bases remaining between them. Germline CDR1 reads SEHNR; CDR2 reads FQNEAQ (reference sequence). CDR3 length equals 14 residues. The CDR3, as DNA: TGTGCCAGCAGCTTCCTGACAACGGGAAACACCATATATTTT. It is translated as CASSFLTTGNTIYF. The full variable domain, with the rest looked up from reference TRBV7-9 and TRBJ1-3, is DTGVSQNPRHKITKRGQNVTFRCDPISEHNRLYWYRQTLGQGPEFLTYFQNEAQLEKSRLLSDRFSAERPKGSFSTLEIQRTEQGDSAMYLCASSFLTTGNTIYFGEGSWLTVV.

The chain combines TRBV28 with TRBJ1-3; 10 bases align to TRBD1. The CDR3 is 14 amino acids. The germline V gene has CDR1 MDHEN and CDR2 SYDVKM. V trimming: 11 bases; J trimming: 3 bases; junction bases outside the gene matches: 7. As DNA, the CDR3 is TGTGCCGCACGGGACAGGGGAGGTGGAAACACCATATATTTT. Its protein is CAARDRGGGNTIYF.

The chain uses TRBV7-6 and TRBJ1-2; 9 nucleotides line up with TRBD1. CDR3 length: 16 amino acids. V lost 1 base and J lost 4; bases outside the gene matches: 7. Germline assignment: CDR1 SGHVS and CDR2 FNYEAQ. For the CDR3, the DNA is TGTGCCAGCAGCTTAGACACAGGGGGCGCGGGCTATGGCTACACCTTC. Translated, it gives CASSLDTGGAGYGYTF.

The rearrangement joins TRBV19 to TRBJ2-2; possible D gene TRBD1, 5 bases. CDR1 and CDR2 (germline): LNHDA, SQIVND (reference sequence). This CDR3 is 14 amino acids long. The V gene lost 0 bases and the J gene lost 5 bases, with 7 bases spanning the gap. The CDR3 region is CASSIDAGTGELFF. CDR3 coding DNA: TGTGCCAGTAGTATAGATGCAGGGACCGGGGAGCTGTTTTTT.

CDR3 in amino acids: CASSQITGTGGYEQYF. The CDR3 DNA reads TGCGCCAGCAGCCAAATAACCGGGACAGGGGGCTACGAGCAGTACTTC. V is TRBV4-1 and J is TRBJ2-7; TRBD1 agrees at 11 bases. J gave up 3 bases and V 2 bases, and 6 bases lay outside the gene matches. CDR3 length: 16 residues. CDR1 and CDR2 from the germline V gene are MGHRA and YSYEKL.

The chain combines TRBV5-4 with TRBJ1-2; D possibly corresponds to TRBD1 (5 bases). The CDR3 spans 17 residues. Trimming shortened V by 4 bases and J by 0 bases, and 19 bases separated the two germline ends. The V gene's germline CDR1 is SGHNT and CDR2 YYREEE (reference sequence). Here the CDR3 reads CASSADRGSTSNYGYTF. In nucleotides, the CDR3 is TGTGCCAGCAGCGCCGACAGAGGCTCGACCTCTAACTATGGCTACACCTTC.

Here the CDR3 DNA reads TGTGCCAGCAGCCCCTCTGCGGGGTGGAAGACCCAGTACTTC. It codes for CASSPSAGWKTQYF. The J gene is TRBJ2-5, the V gene TRBV7-2; D is possibly TRBD2 (6 bases). The V end was cut by 5 bases, the J end by 6 bases, with 16 bases between. Germline V lookup: CDR1 SGHTA, CDR2 FQGNSA. This CDR3 has 14 amino acids.

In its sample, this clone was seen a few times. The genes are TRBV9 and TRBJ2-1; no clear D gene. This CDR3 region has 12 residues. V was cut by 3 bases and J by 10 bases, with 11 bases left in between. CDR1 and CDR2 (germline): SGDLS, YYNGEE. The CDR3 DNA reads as TGTGCCAGCAGCGGACCGGGTGAGGAGCAGTTCTTC. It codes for CASSGPGEEQFF.

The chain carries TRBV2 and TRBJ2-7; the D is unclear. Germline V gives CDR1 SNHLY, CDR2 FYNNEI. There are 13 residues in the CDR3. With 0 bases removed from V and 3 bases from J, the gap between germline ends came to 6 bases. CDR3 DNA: TGTGCCAGCAGTGAAGCGCCGGGCTACGAGCAGTACTTC. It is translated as CASSEAPGYEQYF.

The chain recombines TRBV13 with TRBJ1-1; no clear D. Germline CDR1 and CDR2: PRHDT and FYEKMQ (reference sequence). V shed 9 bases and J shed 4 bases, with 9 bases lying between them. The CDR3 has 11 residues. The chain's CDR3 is CASKTGTEAFF. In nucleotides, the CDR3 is TGTGCCAGTAAGACTGGCACTGAAGCTTTCTTT.

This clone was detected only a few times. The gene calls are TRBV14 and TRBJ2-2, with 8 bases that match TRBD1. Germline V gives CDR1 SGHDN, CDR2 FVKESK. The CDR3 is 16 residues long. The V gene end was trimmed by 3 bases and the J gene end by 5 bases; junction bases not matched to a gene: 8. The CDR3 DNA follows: TGTGCCAGCAGCCATCCCGGGACAGGTGATACCGGGGAGCTGTTTTTT. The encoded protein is CASSHPGTGDTGELFF.

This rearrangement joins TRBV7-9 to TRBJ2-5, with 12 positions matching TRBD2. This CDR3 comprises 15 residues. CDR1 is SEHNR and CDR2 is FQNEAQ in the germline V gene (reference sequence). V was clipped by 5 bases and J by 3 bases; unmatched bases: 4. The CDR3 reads CASSLSSGREETQYF. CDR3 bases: TGTGCCAGCAGCCTCTCTAGCGGGAGGGAAGAGACCCAGTACTTC. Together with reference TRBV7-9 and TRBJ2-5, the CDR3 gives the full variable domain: DTGVSQNPRHKITKRGQNVTFRCDPISEHNRLYWYRQTLGQGPEFLTYFQNEAQLEKSRLLSDRFSAERPKGSFSTLEIQRTEQGDSAMYLCASSLSSGREETQYFGPGTRLLVL.

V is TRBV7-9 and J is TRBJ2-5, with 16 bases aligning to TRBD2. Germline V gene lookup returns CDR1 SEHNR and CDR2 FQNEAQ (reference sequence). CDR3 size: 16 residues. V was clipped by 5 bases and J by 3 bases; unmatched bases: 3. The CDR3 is CASSRGTSGGEETQYF. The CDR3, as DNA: TGTGCCAGCAGCCGAGGGACTAGCGGGGGGGAAGAGACCCAGTACTTC. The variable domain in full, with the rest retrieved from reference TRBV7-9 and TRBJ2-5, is DTGVSQNPRHKITKRGQNVTFRCDPISEHNRLYWYRQTLGQGPEFLTYFQNEAQLEKSRLLSDRFSAERPKGSFSTLEIQRTEQGDSAMYLCASSRGTSGGEETQYFGPGTRLLVL.

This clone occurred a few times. CDR3 sequence: CAWSETLGGEQYF. The CDR3 bases are TGTGCCTGGAGTGAAACCTTGGGAGGAGAGCAGTACTTC. The chain links TRBV30 to TRBJ2-7; TRBD2 might be the D (6 bases). Germline values: CDR1 GTSNPN, CDR2 SVGIG (reference sequence). V was shortened by 1 base and J by 7 bases, with 14 bases between the two germline ends. The CDR3 has 13 residues. The entire variable domain, with the rest obtained from reference TRBV30 and TRBJ2-7, is as follows: SQTIHQWPATLVQPVGSPLSLECTVEGTSNPNLYWYRQAAGRGLQLLFYSVGIGQISSEVPQNLSASRPQDRQFILSSKKLLLSDSGFYLCAWSETLGGEQYFGPGTRLTVT.

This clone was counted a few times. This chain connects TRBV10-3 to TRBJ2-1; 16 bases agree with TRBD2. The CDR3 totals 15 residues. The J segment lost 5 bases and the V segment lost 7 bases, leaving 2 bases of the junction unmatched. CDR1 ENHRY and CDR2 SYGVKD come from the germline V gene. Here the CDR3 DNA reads TGTGCCATCAAAGGGACTAGCGGGAGGGACAATGAGCAGTTCTTC. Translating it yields CAIKGTSGRDNEQFF.